Listed below are T cell receptor beta chains from one sample, sequenced in a study of cytotoxic CD8 clonotypes in ibrutinib-treated CLL. The protocol was immunoSEQ multiplex PCR, while the TCRdb copy is restricted to in-frame clones and leaves out a portion. The sample has about 130,000 clones, 70% to 90% seen once. Sequences were derived from PBMCs, sampled after 24 months of ibrutinib treatment. These receptors were collected from a human donor with chronic lymphocytic leukemia. The CDR3 runs from the conserved cysteine through the conserved F or W. D genes are given only for firm matches. A clone size is listed for some rows: how often the clone was seen (once, few, many), or a class if it is expanded.

CDR3 DNA	CDR3 protein	V gene	J gene	clone size	D gene
TGTGCCAGCTCACGGGCGGAGAGGGAGCCCCAGCATTTT	CASSRAEREPQHF	TRBV18	TRBJ1-5	-	-
TGTGCCAGCAGTTACTCGGGGGAAGGCTATGGCTACACCTTC	CASSYSGEGYGYTF	TRBV6-6	TRBJ1-2	few	-
TGTGCCAGCAGTTTTTCCGGGACAGGGGCGGTCGAGCAGTACTTC	CASSFSGTGAVEQYF	TRBV27	TRBJ2-7	-	TRBD1
TGTGCCAGCAGCGAGGGGGCCACTGAAGCTTTCTTT	CASSEGATEAFF	TRBV7-9	TRBJ1-1	-	TRBD1
TGTGCCAGCAGTCCCGGGACACGGTCAGGGAAACTGTTTTTT	CASSPGTRSGKLFF	TRBV2	TRBJ1-4	-	-
TGTGCCAGCAGTTACTCGGACAGGGGGCGTAGCTATGGCTACACCTTC	CASSYSDRGRSYGYTF	TRBV6-5	TRBJ1-2	few	TRBD1
TGTGCCAGCAGCCAGACAGGGGGGCATTCACCCCTCCACTTT	CASSQTGGHSPLHF	TRBV7-2	TRBJ1-6	-	TRBD1
TGTGCCAGTACCCTAGGGAGGGAACAGCCCCAGCATTTT	CASTLGREQPQHF	TRBV19	TRBJ1-5	once	-
TGTGCCAGCAGCTTGGCAGGGGGACAACGGGGGAACTATGGCTACACCTTC	CASSLAGGQRGNYGYTF	TRBV5-4	TRBJ1-2	-	TRBD1
TGTGCCTGGAGTGTGGGACAGGGATTGGGCTACACCTTC	CAWSVGQGLGYTF	TRBV30	TRBJ1-2	-	TRBD1
TGTGCCAGCACCCCCGGCGTGGTTATTTCTGGAAACACCATATATTTT	CASTPGVVISGNTIYF	TRBV7-6	TRBJ1-3	-	-
TGTGCCAGCAGTGGGGGGACTAGCGGGAGGGCCAATGAGCAGTTCTTC	CASSGGTSGRANEQFF	TRBV28	TRBJ2-1	-	TRBD2
TGTGCCAGCAGCTTGGAGGGGGAGGCTTTCTTT	CASSLEGEAFF	TRBV5-6	TRBJ1-1	-	-
TGCGCCAGCAGCCCAGGACAGTCACAATACGAGCAGTACTTC	CASSPGQSQYEQYF	TRBV5-1	TRBJ2-7	-	-
TGTGCCAGCAGCAAACCAGGGGCTGAAGCTTTCTTT	CASSKPGAEAFF	TRBV7-3	TRBJ1-1	-	-
TGTGCCAGCAGCTTAGTTCCCCGAAACTATGGCTACACCTTC	CASSLVPRNYGYTF	TRBV7-2	TRBJ1-2	once	-
TGTGCCACCTCCGGGACACCCTCCAACGAGCAGTACTTC	CATSGTPSNEQYF	TRBV10-3	TRBJ2-7	-	-
TGTGCCAGCAGTACCCGACCAGGGACAGGGAAGGAGCCCCAGCATTTT	CASSTRPGTGKEPQHF	TRBV6-6	TRBJ1-5	-	TRBD1
TGTGCCAGCAGTTACTCGGCCAGCTCAACTAATGAAAAACTGTTTTTT	CASSYSASSTNEKLFF	TRBV6-6	TRBJ1-4	-	-
TGTGCCAGCAGTTCCGACCCTGACGGATACAATGAGCAGTTCTTC	CASSSDPDGYNEQFF	TRBV28	TRBJ2-1	-	-
TGTGCCAGCAGCCAAGAAGAAGCGGGGGGGCCCTACGAGCAGTACTTC	CASSQEEAGGPYEQYF	TRBV4-2	TRBJ2-7	once	TRBD2
TGTGCCAGCAGCCTGGGACTAGCCCCTCAAGAGACCCAGTACTTC	CASSLGLAPQETQYF	TRBV11-2	TRBJ2-5	many	TRBD2
TGTGCCAGTAAGCGAAACACCATATATTTT	CASKRNTIYF	TRBV19	TRBJ1-3	-	-
TGTGCCAGCAGTTACTCCGGGGCAGCCCTCTATGGCTACACCTTC	CASSYSGAALYGYTF	TRBV6-5	TRBJ1-2	-	-
TGTGCCAGCAGAGTGGGACGGGGGATTGATCGAGCAGATACGCAGTATTTT	CASRVGRGIDRADTQYF	TRBV9	TRBJ2-3	-	-
TGTGCCAGCAACCGGGGTCGGATTAACACTGAAGCTTTCTTT	CASNRGRINTEAFF	TRBV6-5	TRBJ1-1	-	-
TGTGCCTTTCAAGGGGAAATCTATGGCTACACCTTC	CAFQGEIYGYTF	TRBV30	TRBJ1-2	-	-
TGCGCCAGCAGCTTCCCCCCGGGGAGTGAGCAGTTCTTC	CASSFPPGSEQFF	TRBV5-1	TRBJ2-1	-	-
TGTGCCAGCAGCCTAGTAGCGGGACTGAACACCGGGGAGCTGTTTTTT	CASSLVAGLNTGELFF	TRBV9	TRBJ2-2	-	TRBD2
TGTGCCAGCTCACCAGAAGGGGGGCCCTATCAGCCCCAGCATTTT	CASSPEGGPYQPQHF	TRBV18	TRBJ1-5	-	-
TGTGCCAGTAGTATAGATCCGGGCAGGGCCTACGAGCAGTACTTC	CASSIDPGRAYEQYF	TRBV19	TRBJ2-7	-	-
TGTGCCAGCAGCCCTCTAAGCTATGGCTACACCTTC	CASSPLSYGYTF	TRBV7-9	TRBJ1-2	many	-
TGTGCCAAGGACAGGGACTGGTACGAGCAGTACTTC	CAKDRDWYEQYF	TRBV15	TRBJ2-7	-	TRBD1
TGTGCCAGCAGCCCGCCCTTCGGGAAGGAACAGTACTTC	CASSPPFGKEQYF	TRBV28	TRBJ2-7	-	-
TGTGCCAGCAGTCGGGGGACAGGGGCATTCGCTGAAAAACTGTTTTTT	CASSRGTGAFAEKLFF	TRBV27	TRBJ1-4	-	TRBD1
TGTGCCAGCAGCTTAGTCGTTCCGGGACAGGGGCACAGGAAGACCCAGTACTTC	CASSLVVPGQGHRKTQYF	TRBV7-2	TRBJ2-5	-	TRBD1
TGTGCCAGCAGCTCCTTGCGCGGACAGGGGCGCACAGATACGCAGTATTTT	CASSSLRGQGRTDTQYF	TRBV21-1	TRBJ2-3	-	-